A selection of T cell receptor beta chains follows, all from one sample in a study of T cells in Graves' hyperthyroidism and ophthalmopathy. MiXCR was run by TCRdb on the multiplex PCR reads, yielding one entry per CDR3 protein. The sample has roughly 510,000 distinct CDR3 sequences, approximately 48% seen once. The sequencing input was peripheral blood or thyroid tissue (not recorded which). The source of these receptors is an adult woman with Graves' disease, either hyperthyroidism or ophthalmopathy (not recorded which). The CDR3 runs from the conserved cysteine through the conserved F or W. A D gene is named only where the DNA matches it firmly. Clone size is shown for a subset of rows, as once, few, many or a class of expanded clone.

CDR3,DNA,J,size,D,V
CASSLGQLNYEQYF,TGTGCCAGCAGCTTAGGGCAGCTGAACTACGAGCAGTACTTC,TRBJ2-7,-,-,TRBV7-9
CASSEFHTGVPSPLHF,TGTGCCAGCAGTGAATTCCACACAGGGGTTCCATCACCCCTCCACTTT,TRBJ1-6,many,TRBD1,TRBV6-4
CASSATGAGYTF,TGTGCCAGCAGCGCCACGGGGGCCGGCTACACCTTC,TRBJ1-2,-,-,TRBV9
CASSQNHIITGEPFF,TGTGCCAGCAGCCAAAACCACATTATTACCGGGGAGCCGTTTTTT,TRBJ2-2,once,-,TRBV28
CSAGGQLLAGSETQYF,TGCAGTGCCGGTGGGCAGCTACTAGCGGGTAGCGAGACCCAGTACTTC,TRBJ2-5,-,TRBD2,TRBV20-1
CASSFGPTIYF,TGTGCCAGCAGTTTTGGGCCCACCATATATTTT,TRBJ1-3,-,-,TRBV12-3/TRBV12-4
CASSPRGGRTGELFF,TGCGCCAGCAGCCCGCGGGGGGGGAGAACCGGGGAGCTGTTTTTT,TRBJ2-2,-,TRBD2,TRBV5-1
CASSLAGTGVFGNTIYF,TGTGCCAGCAGCTTAGCGGGGACAGGGGTGTTTGGAAACACCATATATTTT,TRBJ1-3,-,TRBD1,TRBV7-2
CASRTDRELGQPQHF,TGTGCCAGCAGAACGGACAGGGAGCTGGGTCAGCCCCAGCATTTT,TRBJ1-5,many,TRBD1,TRBV6-2/TRBV6-3
CASSPGGDTAGGIYF,TGTGCCAGCAGCCCAGGTGGAGACACCGCCGGTGGCATATATTTT,TRBJ1-3,-,-,TRBV9
CASSMLAGLTGELFF,TGTGCCAGTAGTATGCTAGCGGGTCTCACCGGGGAGCTGTTTTTT,TRBJ2-2,once,TRBD2,TRBV19
CSVLTETYQPQHF,TGCAGCGTTCTAACAGAGACTTATCAGCCCCAGCATTTT,TRBJ1-5,many,-,TRBV29-1
CASSHGTGRGGAEAFF,TGTGCCAGCAGCCACGGGACAGGGCGAGGTGGCGCTGAAGCTTTCTTT,TRBJ1-1,-,TRBD1,TRBV3-1
CSLRLARDAEQYF,TGCAGCTTACGACTAGCGAGAGACGCGGAGCAGTACTTC,TRBJ2-7,-,TRBD2,TRBV29-1